This T cell receptor (beta chain) originates from a study of blood T cell repertoires in COVID-19. Study-level background: Researchers got acute and convalescent COVID-19 samples from the United States, Italy and Spain. Nucleic acid was either cDNA or gDNA, and it came from T cells, B-cell-depleted T cells, or PBMCs.

The data were produced by immunoSEQ multiplex PCR, yet TCRdb's version contains in-frame clones alone and is incomplete. The data contain about 250,000 clones, approximately 83% of them seen just once; the ten biggest clones take up more than 5%. The sample taken for sequencing was peripheral blood. This clonotype was sampled from a human donor in a cohort sampled during active COVID-19.

The CDR3, as DNA: TGTGCCAGTAGTAGAAGGGACTTCCAAGAGACCCAGTACTTC. As protein: CASSRRDFQETQYF. The chain employs TRBV19 and TRBJ2-5; perhaps TRBD2 as D (6 bases). The CDR3 is 14 amino acids. V lost 4 bases, J lost 1 base, and 10 bases lay in between. Germline V lookup: CDR1 LNHDA, CDR2 SQIVND (reference sequence).